The 12 T cell receptor beta chains reported below all come from one sample, sequenced in a study of blood T cells in healthy people across ages. Then a second PCR, running about 6 to 12 cycles, was carried out with a sample-barcoded 5' primer and a J-beta primer mix. TCRdb re-called the 5' RACE reads through MiXCR, storing one row per CDR3 protein. This sample has roughly 500,000 distinct CDR3 sequences; 25% to 30% occur once, and the top ten carry around 20%. What was sequenced was blood. The receptors shown here come from a woman aged 70-85 years in good health.

The rearrangement joins TRBV11-1 to TRBJ2-2; 7 nucleotides agree with TRBD2. The V segment lost 0 bases and the J segment 6 bases; nucleotides outside the gene matches: 7. This CDR3 comprises 16 residues. The germline gives CDR1 SGHAT, CDR2 FQDESV (reference sequence). CDR3: CASSLAGGAVAGELFF. The DNA for the CDR3 is TGTGCCAGCAGCTTAGCGGGAGGGGCCGTAGCCGGGGAGCTGTTTTTT.

This clonotype was counted only a few times. This sequence joins TRBV5-1 and TRBJ2-3; 9 positions agree with TRBD1. Germline V gene data show CDR1 as SGHRS and CDR2 as YFSETQ. The V gene end was trimmed by 5 bases and the J gene end by 3 bases; junction bases not matched to a gene: 4. CDR3 size: 14 residues. CDR3 DNA: TGCGCCAGCAGGGGACAGGGTCGGACAGATACGCAGTATTTT. Translation gives CASRGQGRTDTQYF.

In its sample, this clonotype was seen once. The gene calls are TRBV5-1 and TRBJ1-4; unclear D gene. Germline lookup yields CDR1 SGHRS and CDR2 YFSETQ. The CDR3 covers 13 residues. V was shortened by 1 base and J by 4 bases, with 5 bases between the two germline ends. In DNA, the CDR3 is TGCGCCAGCAGCTTGAGCGATAATGAAAAACTGTTTTTT. Protein product: CASSLSDNEKLFF.

This clonotype was detected a few times. V is TRBV2 and J is TRBJ2-1; TRBD2 aligns across 12 bases. In germline, CDR1 is SNHLY, CDR2 FYNNEI. V was clipped by 4 bases and J by 10 bases; unmatched bases: 8. The CDR3 contains 15 residues. This chain's CDR3 is CASSVELAGGGEQFF. In DNA form, the CDR3 reads TGTGCCAGCAGTGTAGAACTAGCGGGGGGAGGGGAGCAGTTCTTC.

The chain couples TRBV24-1 to TRBJ2-2; no clear D gene. The CDR3 extends over 17 amino acids. CDR1 is KGHDR, CDR2 SFDVKD, per germline. The ends were cut back, 5 bases at V and 0 bases at J, with 15 bases in the middle. CDR3 residues: CATSVTTYTPNTGELFF. Written as DNA, the CDR3 is TGTGCCACCAGTGTAACCACCTATACGCCGAACACCGGGGAGCTGTTTTTT.

This chain uses TRBV5-1 with TRBJ2-7, with 9 bases identical to TRBD1. V trimming: 5 bases; J trimming: 5 bases; junction bases outside the gene matches: 5. CDR1 and CDR2 (germline): SGHRS, YFSETQ. The CDR3 totals 13 residues. Here the CDR3 reads CASRPGQGNEQYF. As DNA, the CDR3 is TGCGCCAGCAGACCGGGACAGGGTAACGAGCAGTACTTC.

The rearrangement joins TRBV11-2 to TRBJ2-3; TRBD2 agrees at 7 bases. The germline CDR1 and CDR2 sequences are SGHAT and FQNNGV. The CDR3 contains 18 residues. Losses at the gene ends were 4 bases for V and 4 bases for J; bases not matched to a gene: 17. The CDR3 protein is CASSSTPLFRGVADTQYF. Written as DNA, the CDR3 is TGTGCCAGCAGCTCGACCCCTTTATTCCGGGGGGTTGCAGATACGCAGTATTTT.

The genes are TRBV4-3 and TRBJ1-2, with 8 bases identical to TRBD1. The trim removed 1 base at V and 1 base at J, leaving 11 bases unmatched. The germline V gene has CDR1 LGHNA and CDR2 YSLEER. The CDR3 has 18 residues. The CDR3 reads CASSQGLIGTGHNYGYTF. CDR3 in DNA: TGCGCCAGCAGCCAAGGATTGATCGGGACAGGCCATAACTATGGCTACACCTTC.

This clonotype was seen more than once but under ten times. The chain joins TRBV7-2 to TRBJ2-5; 8 nucleotides line up with TRBD2. CDR1 and CDR2 (germline): SGHTA, FQGNSA. This CDR3 region has 13 residues. V was clipped by 6 bases and J by 10 bases; unmatched bases: 10. CDR3 DNA: TGTGCCAGCAGTTTTAGCGGGGCCCCTGACCAGTACTTC. It is translated as CASSFSGAPDQYF.

The chain links TRBV20-1 to TRBJ1-4; a weak D match, TRBD1 (6 bases). CDR1 and CDR2 (germline): DFQATT, SNEGSKA (reference sequence). The CDR3 has 13 residues. V was cut by 6 bases and J by 7 bases, with 15 bases left in between. CDR3 DNA: TGCAGTGCCAGGGGCGCGGGTACTGAAAAACTGTTTTTT. Translated: CSARGAGTEKLFF.

The chain couples TRBV7-9 to TRBJ2-1; weak D call: TRBD2 (6 bases). This CDR3 comprises 19 residues. Trimming left V 1 base short and J 8 bases short, with 27 bases between. The germline gives CDR1 SEHNR, CDR2 FQNEAQ (reference sequence). The CDR3 bases are TGTGCCAGCAGCTTAGTATTCATTAAGGAGGGTCTTGCCGGCGATGAGCAGTTCTTC. This codes for CASSLVFIKEGLAGDEQFF. Filled out from reference TRBV7-9 and TRBJ2-1, the complete variable domain reads DTGVSQNPRHKITKRGQNVTFRCDPISEHNRLYWYRQTLGQGPEFLTYFQNEAQLEKSRLLSDRFSAERPKGSFSTLEIQRTEQGDSAMYLCASSLVFIKEGLAGDEQFFGPGTRLTVL.

As to this clonotype: At one end, the junction sequence differs from germline, possibly due to a read error. The chain uses TRBV6-5 and TRBJ1-2; D call uncertain. The CDR3 loop spans 14 amino acids. From germline, CDR1 is MNHEY and CDR2 SVGAGI. CDR3 in DNA: TGTGCCAACAGTTACTCCGCTGAGCCCTATGGCTACACCTTC. It is translated as CANSYSAEPYGYTF.